The 25 T cell receptor beta chains listed next were all sequenced from one sample in a study of shared clonotypes between healthy human individuals. Profiling relied on immunoSEQ multiplex PCR, and the TCRdb table lists in-frame clones only, not all of them. Here the sample spans millions of clones, 90% to 95% being singletons. Sequencing was performed on naive CD4+ T cells sorted from blood. Sample subset: CD45RA+ positively selected. These receptors came from a man aged 18 to 29 in good health.

This clone came up a few times. This chain connects TRBV5-6 to TRBJ2-2, with 8 bases identical to TRBD1. The germline CDR1 and CDR2 sequences are SGHDT and YYEEEE. CDR3 size: 17 residues. J lost 4 bases, V lost 0 bases, and 8 bases had no gene match. CDR3 coding DNA: TGTGCCAGCAGCTTGGCCCGGACAGGGTGGGGCACCGGGGAGCTGTTTTTT. Amino acids: CASSLARTGWGTGELFF.

This chain links TRBV4-1 with TRBJ1-2; D unclear. Germline assignment: CDR1 MGHRA and CDR2 YSYEKL. V was clipped by 1 base and J by 4 bases, with 16 bases between them. The CDR3 has 16 amino acids. The CDR3: CASSQGRADTLYGYTF. The CDR3 bases are TGCGCCAGCAGCCAAGGCCGGGCCGATACCCTCTATGGCTACACCTTC.

V and J are TRBV5-8 and TRBJ2-7; D remains ambiguous. The CDR3 consists of 12 residues. V gave up 0 bases and J gave up 6 bases, with 7 bases separating them. In germline, CDR1 is SGHTS, CDR2 YDEGEE. In DNA form, the CDR3 reads TGTGCCAGCAGCTTGGGAGGTAGCGAGCAGTACTTC. As protein: CASSLGGSEQYF.

This chain links TRBV2 with TRBJ2-7, with D perhaps matching TRBD1 (5 bases). The germline CDR1 and CDR2 sequences are SNHLY and FYNNEI. V shed 2 bases and J shed 5 bases, with 10 bases lying between them. The CDR3 has 13 amino acids. Here the CDR3 DNA reads TGTGCCAGCAGTGAATGGACAAGGGACGAGCAGTACTTC. Protein product: CASSEWTRDEQYF.

The chain links TRBV28 to TRBJ1-2, with 8 nucleotides matching TRBD1. The CDR3 is 16 amino acids. V was pared by 8 bases and J by 3 bases, with 14 bases of the junction left unmatched. Germline V lookup: CDR1 MDHEN, CDR2 SYDVKM. CDR3 coding DNA: TGTGCCAGCCGGGTGTCGAAGGGCAGGGGGCACTATGGCTACACCTTC. Translating it yields CASRVSKGRGHYGYTF.

For this clone: This sample includes further DNA sequences coding for the same CDR3. The chain couples TRBV6-1 to TRBJ2-7; no clear D gene. The CDR3 is 12 amino acids. Trimming shortened V by 6 bases and J by 0 bases, and 6 bases separated the two germline ends. The germline V gene has CDR1 MNHNS and CDR2 SASEGT. The CDR3 region is CASRESSYEQYF. DNA of the CDR3: TGTGCCAGCAGGGAAAGCTCCTACGAGCAGTACTTC.

V and J are TRBV6-1 and TRBJ1-5; D remains ambiguous. There are 12 residues in the CDR3. CDR1 and CDR2 (germline): MNHNS, SASEGT. V dropped 2 bases and J dropped 7 bases, with 6 bases sitting between them. CDR3 in amino acids: CASSETWQPQHF. DNA of the CDR3: TGTGCCAGCAGTGAAACCTGGCAGCCCCAGCATTTT.

To note about this clone: This same CDR3 is encoded by further DNA sequences in the sample. V is TRBV7-3 and J is TRBJ2-7; 7 bases line up with TRBD1. CDR3 size: 14 residues. The V gene's germline CDR1 is SGHTA and CDR2 FQGTGA. V lost 5 bases to trimming and J lost 1 base; unmatched junction nucleotides: 5. Here the CDR3 DNA reads TGTGCCAGCAGCCCTAGACAGGGTTCCTACGAGCAGTACTTC. This translates into CASSPRQGSYEQYF.

This chain connects TRBV12-5 to TRBJ2-3, with 10 bases identical to TRBD1. The ends lost 6 bases at V and 1 base at J; junction bases unmatched: 4. CDR3 size: 15 residues. Germline V gives CDR1 LGHNT, CDR2 FRNRAP. This chain's CDR3 is CASGTGTGGTDTQYF. CDR3 nucleotide sequence: TGTGCTAGTGGAACCGGGACAGGGGGCACAGATACGCAGTATTTT.

This clone came up once. This chain connects TRBV5-4 to TRBJ1-2, with 11 bases that match TRBD1. Germline V gene data show CDR1 as SGHNT and CDR2 as YYREEE (reference sequence). V was clipped by 4 bases and J by 7 bases; unmatched bases: 9. CDR3 length: 15 amino acids. The CDR3 sequence is CASSQSRTGGGGYTF. The CDR3 DNA reads as TGTGCCAGCAGCCAATCGCGGACAGGGGGCGGTGGCTACACCTTC.

In the case of this clone: A read error may explain this, as a much larger clone is one base away. This chain joins TRBV6-6 and TRBJ1-3, with D hard to call. Trimming took 4 bases from V and 0 from J, leaving 10 bases between them. The germline V gene encodes CDR1 MNHNY and CDR2 SVGAGI (reference sequence). The CDR3 runs to 15 residues. CDR3 residues: CASSFGRSSGNTIYF. As DNA, the CDR3 is TGTGCCAGCAGTTTTGGACGGTCCTCTGGAAACACCATATATTTT.

This clone was counted once. The chain is built from TRBV28 and TRBJ2-3; 8 positions agree with TRBD2. With V trimmed by 3 bases and J by 5 bases, 4 bases remained unmatched. Germline CDR1 MDHEN, CDR2 SYDVKM. This CDR3 is 14 amino acids long. CDR3 loop: CASSLGLVGDTQYF. CDR3 sequence (DNA): TGTGCCAGCAGTTTGGGACTAGTAGGAGATACGCAGTATTTT.

Notes on this clone: Other DNA sequences within the sample encode an identical CDR3. This rearrangement joins TRBV2 to TRBJ1-5; D gene uncertain. The germline V and J ends were trimmed by 5 bases and 4 bases, with 9 bases remaining between them. The CDR3 covers 13 residues. The germline CDR1 and CDR2 sequences are SNHLY and FYNNEI. Here the CDR3 reads CASSPGPNQPQHF. The DNA for the CDR3 is TGTGCCAGCAGTCCGGGTCCTAATCAGCCCCAGCATTTT.

This chain joins TRBV10-1 and TRBJ2-1, with D unresolved. This CDR3 region has 14 residues. The germline V gene has CDR1 WNHNN and CDR2 SYGVQD (reference sequence). V lost 2 bases and J 7 bases, leaving 12 bases between the germline ends. CDR3 sequence: CASSEGPGRNEQFF. CDR3 sequence (DNA): TGCGCCAGCAGTGAGGGTCCCGGTCGAAATGAGCAGTTCTTC.

Points on this clone: Within the sample, other DNA sequences also encode this same CDR3. The rearrangement joins TRBV6-1 to TRBJ1-2; D perhaps matches TRBD1 (5 bases). Trimming stripped 5 bases from V and 3 bases from J, with 7 bases between. CDR3 length: 12 residues. In germline, CDR1 is MNHNS, CDR2 SASEGT. The CDR3 sequence: CASSPGDYGYTF. CDR3 nucleotides: TGTGCCAGCAGTCCGGGGGACTATGGCTACACCTTC.

In regard to this clone: Other DNA sequences in this sample translate to the same CDR3. V gene TRBV5-1 combines with J gene TRBJ2-7; 7 positions match TRBD2. From germline, CDR1 is SGHRS and CDR2 YFSETQ. The length of the CDR3 is 11 residues. Trimming cost V 8 bases and J 3 bases; bases outside gene matches: 2. This CDR3 is CASRGSYEQYF. The CDR3 DNA follows: TGCGCCAGTCGCGGGAGCTACGAGCAGTACTTC. The full variable domain, its missing parts supplied by reference TRBV5-1 and TRBJ2-7, is KAGVTQTPRYLIKTRGQQVTLSCSPISGHRSVSWYQQTPGQGLQFLFEYFSETQRNKGNFPGRFSGRQFSNSRSEMNVSTLELGDSALYLCASRGSYEQYFGPGTRLTVT.

The chain uses TRBV30 and TRBJ2-1; TRBD2 aligns across 9 bases. Germline V gene sequence: CDR1 GTSNPN, CDR2 SVGIG (reference sequence). The CDR3 is made up of 18 amino acids. V trimming: 0 bases; J trimming: 0 bases; junction bases outside the gene matches: 9. The CDR3, as DNA: TGTGCCTGGAGTGTACTTGGTTGGCGGGGGGGCTCCTACAATGAGCAGTTCTTC. Translated: CAWSVLGWRGGSYNEQFF.

The chain uses TRBV5-6 and TRBJ2-7, with 8 bases fitting TRBD1. V trimming: 4 bases; J trimming: 4 bases; junction bases outside the gene matches: 13. Germline V lookup: CDR1 SGHDT, CDR2 YYEEEE. The CDR3 spans 16 residues. This CDR3 reads CASSILDRGRLYEQYF. The CDR3 bases are TGTGCCAGCAGCATCCTTGACAGGGGAAGGCTTTACGAGCAGTACTTC.

The chain employs TRBV19 and TRBJ2-1; 9 bases align to TRBD2. This CDR3 spans 16 amino acids. CDR1 is LNHDA and CDR2 is SQIVND in the germline V gene (reference sequence). V shed 3 bases, J shed 5 bases, and the junction held 8 bases outside the gene matches. The CDR3 DNA reads as TGTGCCAGTAGTATTCTAGCGGGAAAGTCTCACAATGAGCAGTTCTTC. This codes for CASSILAGKSHNEQFF. The whole variable domain, remainder taken from reference TRBV19 and TRBJ2-1, is DGGITQSPKYLFRKEGQNVTLSCEQNLNHDAMYWYRQDPGQGLRLIYYSQIVNDFQKGDIAEGYSVSREKKESFPLTVTSAQKNPTAFYLCASSILAGKSHNEQFFGPGTRLTVL.

V usage is TRBV27 and J usage is TRBJ1-5; D gene unclear. Trimming took 4 bases from V and 4 from J, leaving 11 bases between them. The length of the CDR3 is 14 residues. Germline CDR1 is MNHEY and CDR2 is SMNVEV (reference sequence). The CDR3 loop reads CASSYGGSNQPQHF. The CDR3 DNA follows: TGTGCCAGCAGTTACGGCGGGTCAAATCAGCCCCAGCATTTT.

This sequence joins TRBV11-3 and TRBJ2-3; 9 nucleotides agree with TRBD2. CDR3 length equals 20 residues. Germline CDR1 reads SGHNT; CDR2 reads YENEEA. The ends lost 0 bases at V and 2 bases at J; junction bases unmatched: 15. DNA of the CDR3: TGTGCCAGCAGCTTAGAGGAAGTGAGGGGCGGGAGGGCACTCACAGATACGCAGTATTTT. Its translation: CASSLEEVRGGRALTDTQYF.

The chain has TRBV18 and TRBJ1-4; D call uncertain. CDR3 size: 18 residues. CDR1 and CDR2 (germline): KGHSH, LQKENI. V shed 8 bases and J shed 0 bases, with 22 bases lying between them. The CDR3 sequence is CASPPLGVLPATNEKLFF. The CDR3 coding sequence is TGTGCCAGCCCCCCCCTGGGAGTGCTCCCAGCAACTAATGAAAAACTGTTTTTT.

The chain combines TRBV29-1 with TRBJ1-2; 9 bases match TRBD1. V gave up 7 bases and J gave up 6 bases; unmatched junction bases: 3. Germline V CDR1 and CDR2: SQVTM, ANQGSEA. The CDR3 contains 11 residues. CDR3 coding DNA: TGCAGCGGTCGGACAGGGGATGGCTACACCTTC. Translating it yields CSGRTGDGYTF.

The chain joins TRBV7-8 to TRBJ2-1; 7 nucleotides align to TRBD1. Trimming cost V 3 bases and J 2 bases; bases outside gene matches: 7. Germline CDR1 SGHVS, CDR2 FQNEAQ. The CDR3 loop spans 16 amino acids. CDR3 residues: CASSFRQGPTYNEQFF. CDR3 DNA sequence: TGTGCCAGCAGCTTCCGACAGGGACCTACCTACAATGAGCAGTTCTTC.

Only one count was recorded for this clone. This chain links TRBV2 with TRBJ2-7, with 7 bases lining up with TRBD1. This CDR3 comprises 11 residues. The V gene end was trimmed by 6 bases and the J gene end by 7 bases; junction bases not matched to a gene: 3. The V gene's germline CDR1 is SNHLY and CDR2 FYNNEI. The CDR3 DNA reads as TGTGCCAGCAGCCAACAGGGGGAGCAGTACTTC. This translates into CASSQQGEQYF.